What follows are 13 T cell receptor beta chains derived from one specimen sequenced in a study of T-cell reconstitution after alpha-beta-depleted transplantation in children. Construction of the TCRbeta library involved unique molecular identifiers. MiXCR, applied by TCRdb to the PCR reads, yields one record per CDR3 protein. Seen here are some 350,000 distinct CDR3 sequences, 10% observed once, and the top ten hold approximately 2.3%. The sample consisted of PBMCs from the stem cell graft donor, taken from the stem cell graft. The receptors shown here come from a human donor who donated a stem cell graft to a child with acute lymphoblastic leukemia.

This clonotype occurred a few times. This chain links TRBV6-1 with TRBJ2-7; 9 nucleotides agree with TRBD1. Germline CDR1 and CDR2: MNHNS and SASEGT. The trim removed 4 bases at V and 0 bases at J, leaving 1 base unmatched. This CDR3 spans 14 amino acids. The CDR3 sequence: CASSGQGGSYEQYF. The CDR3 DNA sequence: TGTGCCAGCAGTGGACAGGGGGGCTCCTACGAGCAGTACTTC.

V and J are TRBV6-4 and TRBJ1-2, with D possibly being TRBD1 (6 bases). There are 15 residues in the CDR3. Germline values: CDR1 MRHNA, CDR2 SNTAGT. Between the trimmed V and J ends, which lost 4 bases and 4 bases, there was a span of 16 bases. The CDR3 loop is CASSVSDRTGYGYTF. The CDR3, as DNA: TGTGCCAGCAGTGTCTCCGACAGGACCGGCTATGGCTACACCTTC.

The chain has TRBV15 and TRBJ2-3, with TRBD1 matching 11 bases. This CDR3 contains 16 residues. Losses at the gene ends were 2 bases for V and 3 bases for J; bases not matched to a gene: 4. Germline CDR1 reads LNHNV; CDR2 reads YYDKDF (reference sequence). CDR3 protein: CATSRHRDRGTDTQYF. The CDR3 DNA is TGTGCCACCAGCAGACACAGGGACAGGGGGACAGATACGCAGTATTTT.

The chain links TRBV9 to TRBJ2-5, with TRBD2 as a possible D gene (6 bases). V was pared by 0 bases and J by 2 bases, with 11 bases between. This CDR3 is built from 15 residues. The germline CDR1 and CDR2 sequences are SGDLS and YYNGEE. The CDR3, as DNA: TGTGCCAGCAGCGTAGGTCCTAGCGTACAAGAGACCCAGTACTTC. Its translation: CASSVGPSVQETQYF.

This clonotype was recorded at least ten times. The chain recombines TRBV4-2 with TRBJ2-2; 14 bases align to TRBD2. J was trimmed by 7 bases and V by 2 bases; bases with no gene match: 9. The CDR3 is 18 amino acids. Germline V gene data show CDR1 as LGHNA and CDR2 as YNFKEQ. The CDR3 nucleotides read TGTGCCAGCAGCCAACCGGGACTAGCGGGAGAGAGTGGCGGGGAGCTGTTTTTT. Encoded protein: CASSQPGLAGESGGELFF.

The table lists this clonotype with many counts. The gene calls are TRBV9 and TRBJ2-3; D unclear. Per the germline V gene, CDR1 is SGDLS and CDR2 is YYNGEE. V lost 3 bases, J lost 2 bases, and 4 bases lay in between. The CDR3 length is 12 residues. CDR3 in amino acids: CASSGDTDTQYF. As DNA, the CDR3 is TGTGCCAGCAGCGGGGACACAGATACGCAGTATTTT.

This clonotype was observed a few times. The chain is built from TRBV11-2 and TRBJ2-1; no clear D. This CDR3 is built from 13 residues. Per the germline V gene, CDR1 is SGHAT and CDR2 is FQNNGV. The V end lost 4 bases, the J end lost 9 bases, and 13 bases lay between the germline ends. The CDR3 bases are TGTGCCAGCAGCTATACTCTAGAGAGTGAGCAGTTCTTC. Its protein is CASSYTLESEQFF.

The chain has TRBV20-1 and TRBJ2-7; 7 nucleotides align to TRBD2. Germline V lookup: CDR1 DFQATT, CDR2 SNEGSKA (reference sequence). CDR3 length: 14 residues. With V trimmed by 5 bases and J by 0 bases, 7 bases remained unmatched. DNA of the CDR3: TGCAGTGCTCGCCCTCGCGGGAGCTCCTACGAGCAGTACTTC. It codes for CSARPRGSSYEQYF.

This sequence joins TRBV20-1 and TRBJ2-1, with 11 bases lining up with TRBD1. Germline CDR1 is DFQATT and CDR2 is SNEGSKA (reference sequence). V lost 4 bases and J lost 5; bases outside the gene matches: 1. This CDR3 comprises 13 residues. The CDR3 region has the DNA TGCAGTGCTATGGGACAGGGGGACAATGAGCAGTTCTTC. Its translation: CSAMGQGDNEQFF.

This clonotype showed up just a few times. The chain joins TRBV7-9 to TRBJ2-5; D possibly corresponds to TRBD1 (5 bases). V lost 5 bases to trimming and J lost 5 bases, with 12 bases between them. CDR1 and CDR2 (germline): SEHNR, FQNEAQ (reference sequence). The CDR3 contains 13 residues. The CDR3 protein is CASSIDSSETQYF. The CDR3 nucleotides are TGTGCCAGCAGCATCGACAGCTCGGAGACCCAGTACTTC.

This clonotype occurred a few times. The chain joins TRBV15 to TRBJ2-7, with TRBD1 identical over 9 bases. The CDR3 spans 17 residues. J was trimmed by 7 bases and V by 0 bases; bases with no gene match: 13. Germline V gene sequence: CDR1 LNHNV, CDR2 YYDKDF (reference sequence). As DNA, the CDR3 is TGTGCCACCAGCAGAGATTCCCCGGGACAGGGTACTACGGAGCAGTACTTC. This translates into CATSRDSPGQGTTEQYF.

V and J are TRBV6-5 and TRBJ2-1; 8 nucleotides line up with TRBD1. Germline loops: CDR1 MNHEY, CDR2 SVGAGI. The CDR3 is 17 residues long. The V segment lost 1 base and the J segment 5 bases; nucleotides outside the gene matches: 10. CDR3 nucleotides: TGTGCCAGCAGTTACTTTCGACAGGGGACGAGTAACAATGAGCAGTTCTTC. Translation: CASSYFRQGTSNNEQFF.

A word on this clonotype: Relative to the germline gene, one junction end is altered; a read error may explain this. The chain carries TRBV28 and TRBJ2-7, with D possibly TRBD1 on 6 matching bases. Germline CDR1 and CDR2: MDHEN and SYDVKM. There are 13 residues in the CDR3. In DNA, the CDR3 is TGTGCCACCCTTACCGGACAGCTCTACGAGCAGTGCTTC. This translates into CATLTGQLYEQCF.